The entry below gives a single T cell receptor beta chain sequence along with its context. This clonotype turned up a few times. Its antigen remains unidentified. Within one base of it there is no much larger clone, and no base qualities were kept. To prepare the library, RACE was applied. The sample was run on a NextSeq 500. Library preparation attached unique molecular identifiers to individual cDNA molecules for quantitative, reproducible TCR counting. Both TCR alpha and TCR beta chains were sequenced from each blood RNA sample. As for how the authors treated the data: Samples had a median of 95,638 TCRs, with a range from roughly 23,224 to 750,000. V, J and CDR3 annotation of the TCR reads was performed with the Decombinator software suite. To make PS versus PT1 abundance plots, every sample was subsampled to the same number of TCRs (28,000). Expanded TCRs were defined as absent before sensitization and observed at least eight times at the 2-week time point. TCRdb reworked the public reads: Q25 trimming with fastp, MiXCR clone assembly, productive beta chains retained. Rows with one shared CDR3 protein collapse into an entry with the most common genes and DNA. V and J calls and clone size were set by TCRdb, not the authors. The table for this sample lists about 120,000 distinct CDR3 sequences; approximately 13% of them were counted only once. Of the sample, around 2.7% is held by the ten largest clones.

The entry originates in a study of human T cells and chemical hapten exposure (dated by TCRdb to the early 2020s). Background on the whole study: For sensitization, 2% DPC in acetone was applied to a roughly 2 cm by roughly 2 cm area of upper inner arm skin. Throughout the roughly 23-week study period, patients were also given weekly therapeutic DPC doses on the scalp. Patch testing on the upper back used Finn chambers containing 0.01% DPC, with scoring done after 6 days according to International Contact Dermatitis Research Group standards. Alopecia areata with under or over 50% scalp involvement, alopecia totalis and alopecia universalis were represented in the patient cohort, which was mostly female. The libraries were sequenced as a pool, and the TCR yield per sample differed mostly because of small variations in library volumes within the pool. The study tracked peripheral blood TCR repertoire changes in vivo during primary and secondary sensitization to the hapten diphenylcyclopropenone (DPC) in alopecia patients. Blood was sampled from patients pre-sensitization (week 0) and at 2, 6 and about 24 weeks after DPC sensitization. Approximately 28 alopecia patients provided blood for TCR sequencing at one to four time points (pre-sensitization, 2, 6 and 24 weeks).

Broad study findings and their caveats: Significantly more large CDR3 similarity clusters were formed by expanded TCRs than by pre-sensitization or healthy control sets, consistent with antigen-driven responses. Because all patients had alopecia, a presumed autoimmune disease, the immune response of the patients might differ from that of healthy individuals. Patch test score was positively correlated with the number of PT1 expanded TCRs, with significance at thresholds 8, 16 and 32 but not at 4. After repeated subsampling, the strength of the expansion versus patch-test correlation and the threshold at which it became significant changed. DPC sensitization did not change the number of TCRs with a frequency above 1 in 1000, and there was no evidence of changes in global repertoire structure.

The CDR3 covers 15 residues, taking in both the cysteine and the phenylalanine. The entry retains the CDR3 DNA only, 45 bases that are in frame from base 1. The junction carries 17 bases between V and J, which are trimmed by 5 bases and 6 bases respectively. CDR1 is given as LGHNA and CDR2 as YSLEER, both from the germline V gene. This specimen's time point label, per the study, means: pre-sensitization, week 0. The meaning of the sample's treatment or condition label: therapeutic diphenylcyclopropenone sensitization with weekly scalp DPC. At each patch-test visit, blood was drawn before the patch test was applied. Patients were eligible if aged 18 to 70, diagnosed with alopecia and judged suitable for DPC therapy, and pregnant patients were excluded. Total RNA was extracted from unfractionated whole blood that had been collected in Tempus Blood RNA tubes.

The receptor comes from a woman aged 18-29 years with alopecia areata. Some clones in this sample may be carry-over from other donors' samples. The V gene is TRBV4-3 and the J gene is TRBJ2-1; the D segment might be TRBD1 or TRBD2, since each matches 5 bases. Here the sequenced sample was whole blood, taken in connection with sensitization to the hapten diphenylcyclopropenone (DPC). The DNA sequence is given as TGCGCCAGCAGCGAGGGACGGAACAACCTCAATGAGCAGTTCTTC. The translation is CASSEGRNNLNEQFF.